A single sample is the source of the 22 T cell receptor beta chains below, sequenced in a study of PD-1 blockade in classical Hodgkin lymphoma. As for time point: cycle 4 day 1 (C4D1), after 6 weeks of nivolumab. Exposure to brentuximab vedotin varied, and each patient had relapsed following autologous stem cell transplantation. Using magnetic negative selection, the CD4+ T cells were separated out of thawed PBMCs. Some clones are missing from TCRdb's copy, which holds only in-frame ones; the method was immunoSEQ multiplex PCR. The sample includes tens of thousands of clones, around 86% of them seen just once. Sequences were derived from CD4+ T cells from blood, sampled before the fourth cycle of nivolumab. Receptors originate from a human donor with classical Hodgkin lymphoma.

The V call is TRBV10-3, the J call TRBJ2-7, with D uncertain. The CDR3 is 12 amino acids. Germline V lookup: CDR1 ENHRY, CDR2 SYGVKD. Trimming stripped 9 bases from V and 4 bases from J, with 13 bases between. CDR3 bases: TGTGCCATTGGGCAGACCTCTTACGAGCAGTACTTC. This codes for CAIGQTSYEQYF.

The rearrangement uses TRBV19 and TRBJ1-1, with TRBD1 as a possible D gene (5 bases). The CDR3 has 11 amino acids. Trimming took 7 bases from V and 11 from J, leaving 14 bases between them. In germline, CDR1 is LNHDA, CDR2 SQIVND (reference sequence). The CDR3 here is CASNDDRRAFF. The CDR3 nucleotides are TGTGCCAGTAATGATGACAGACGGGCTTTCTTT.

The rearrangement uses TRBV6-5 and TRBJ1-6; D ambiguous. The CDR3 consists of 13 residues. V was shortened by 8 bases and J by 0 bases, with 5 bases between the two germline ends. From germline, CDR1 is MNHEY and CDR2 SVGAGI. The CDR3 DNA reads TGTGCCAGCCGAATCTCCTATAATTCACCCCTCCACTTT. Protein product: CASRISYNSPLHF.

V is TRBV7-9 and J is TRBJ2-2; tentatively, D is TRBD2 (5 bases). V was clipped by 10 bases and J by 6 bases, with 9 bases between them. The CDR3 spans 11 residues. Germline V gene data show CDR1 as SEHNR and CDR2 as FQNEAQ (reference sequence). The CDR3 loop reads CAMSGAGELFF. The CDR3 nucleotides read TGTGCCATGAGCGGCGCCGGGGAGCTGTTTTTT.

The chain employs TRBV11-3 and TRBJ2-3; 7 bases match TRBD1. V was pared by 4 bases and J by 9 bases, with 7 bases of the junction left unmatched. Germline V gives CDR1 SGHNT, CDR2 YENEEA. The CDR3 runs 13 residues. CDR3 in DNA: TGTGCCAGCAGCTCCAACTCGGGACAGACGCAGTATTTT. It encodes CASSSNSGQTQYF.

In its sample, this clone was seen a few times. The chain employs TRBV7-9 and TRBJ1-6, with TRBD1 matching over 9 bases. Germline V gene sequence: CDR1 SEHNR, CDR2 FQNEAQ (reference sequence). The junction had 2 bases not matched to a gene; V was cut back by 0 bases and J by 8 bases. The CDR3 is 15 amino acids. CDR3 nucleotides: TGTGCCAGCAGCTTAGCCGGGACAGGGTATTCACCCCTCCACTTT. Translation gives CASSLAGTGYSPLHF.

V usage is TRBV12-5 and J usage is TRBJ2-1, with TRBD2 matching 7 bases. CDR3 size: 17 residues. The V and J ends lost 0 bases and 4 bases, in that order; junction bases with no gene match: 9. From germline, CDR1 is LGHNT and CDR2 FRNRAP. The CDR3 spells CASGLVTGGGRYNEQFF. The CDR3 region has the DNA TGTGCTAGTGGTTTGGTAACTGGGGGGGGTAGGTACAATGAGCAGTTCTTC.

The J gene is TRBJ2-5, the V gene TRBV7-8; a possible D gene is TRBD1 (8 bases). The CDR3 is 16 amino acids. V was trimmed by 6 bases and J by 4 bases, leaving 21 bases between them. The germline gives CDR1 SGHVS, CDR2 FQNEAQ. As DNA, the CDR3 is TGTGCCAGCAGTCTAGGGGACAGGTCGGGAGGAGAGACCCAGTACTTC. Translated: CASSLGDRSGGETQYF.

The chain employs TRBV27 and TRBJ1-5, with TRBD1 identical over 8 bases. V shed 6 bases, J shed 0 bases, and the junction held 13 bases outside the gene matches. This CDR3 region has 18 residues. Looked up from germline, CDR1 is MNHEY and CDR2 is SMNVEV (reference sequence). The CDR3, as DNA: TGTGCCAGCAGGCCAACCGGGACAGGAATTAATAGCAATCAGCCCCAGCATTTT. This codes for CASRPTGTGINSNQPQHF.

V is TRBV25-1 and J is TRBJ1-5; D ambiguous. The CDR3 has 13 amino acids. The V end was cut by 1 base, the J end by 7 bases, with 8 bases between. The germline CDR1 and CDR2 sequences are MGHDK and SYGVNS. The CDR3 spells CASSESTFQPQHF. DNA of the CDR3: TGTGCCAGCAGTGAATCTACTTTCCAGCCCCAGCATTTT.

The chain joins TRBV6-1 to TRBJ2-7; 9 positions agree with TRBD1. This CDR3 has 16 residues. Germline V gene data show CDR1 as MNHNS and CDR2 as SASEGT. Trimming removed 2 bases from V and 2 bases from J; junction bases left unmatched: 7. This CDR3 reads CASSEMGDREAYEQYF. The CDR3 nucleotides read TGTGCCAGCAGTGAAATGGGGGACAGGGAGGCCTACGAGCAGTACTTC.

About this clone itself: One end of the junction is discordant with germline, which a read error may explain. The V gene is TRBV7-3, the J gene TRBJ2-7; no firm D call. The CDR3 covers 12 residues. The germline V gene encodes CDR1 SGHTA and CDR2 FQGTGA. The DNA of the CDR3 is TGTGCCAGCGGCTTTGGAAGCTACGAGCAGTACTTC. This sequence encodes CASGFGSYEQYF.

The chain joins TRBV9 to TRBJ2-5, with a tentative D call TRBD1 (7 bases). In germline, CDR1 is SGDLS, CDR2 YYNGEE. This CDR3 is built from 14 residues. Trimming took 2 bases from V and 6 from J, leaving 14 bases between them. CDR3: CASSVGQGGQTQYF. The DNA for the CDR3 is TGTGCCAGCAGCGTTGGTCAGGGGGGACAGACCCAGTACTTC.

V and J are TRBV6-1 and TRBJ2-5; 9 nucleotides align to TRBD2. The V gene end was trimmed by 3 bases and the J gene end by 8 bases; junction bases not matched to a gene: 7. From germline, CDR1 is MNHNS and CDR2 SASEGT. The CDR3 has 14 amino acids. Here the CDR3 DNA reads TGTGCCAGCAGTGACCCGGGACTAGCCAACACCCAGTACTTC. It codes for CASSDPGLANTQYF.

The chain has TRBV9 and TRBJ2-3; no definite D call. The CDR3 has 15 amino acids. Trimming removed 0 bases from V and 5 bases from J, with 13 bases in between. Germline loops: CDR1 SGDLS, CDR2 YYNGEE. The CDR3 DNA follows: TGTGCCAGCAGCGTAGAAGGGCAGGTAAAAGATACGCAGTATTTT. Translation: CASSVEGQVKDTQYF.

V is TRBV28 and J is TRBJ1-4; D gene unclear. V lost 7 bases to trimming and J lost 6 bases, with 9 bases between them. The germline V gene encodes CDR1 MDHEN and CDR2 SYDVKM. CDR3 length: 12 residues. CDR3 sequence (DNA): TGTGCCAGCAATTCTCGAGATGAAAAACTGTTTTTT. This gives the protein CASNSRDEKLFF. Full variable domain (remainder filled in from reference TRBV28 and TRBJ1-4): DVKVTQSSRYLVKRTGEKVFLECVQDMDHENMFWYRQDPGLGLRLIYFSYDVKMKEKGDIPEGYSVSREKKERFSLILESASTNQTSMYLCASNSRDEKLFFGSGTQLSVL.

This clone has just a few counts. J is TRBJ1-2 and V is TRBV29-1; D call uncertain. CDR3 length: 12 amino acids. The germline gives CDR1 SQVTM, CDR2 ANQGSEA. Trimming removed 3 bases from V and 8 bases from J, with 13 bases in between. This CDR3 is CSVEGSLEGYTF. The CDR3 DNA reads TGCAGCGTTGAGGGCAGTCTCGAGGGCTACACCTTC. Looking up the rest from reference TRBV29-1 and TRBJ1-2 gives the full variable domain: SAVISQKPSRDICQRGTSLTIQCQVDSQVTMMFWYRQQPGQSLTLIATANQGSEATYESGFVIDKFPISRPNLTFSTLTVSNMSPEDSSIYLCSVEGSLEGYTFGSGTRLTVV.

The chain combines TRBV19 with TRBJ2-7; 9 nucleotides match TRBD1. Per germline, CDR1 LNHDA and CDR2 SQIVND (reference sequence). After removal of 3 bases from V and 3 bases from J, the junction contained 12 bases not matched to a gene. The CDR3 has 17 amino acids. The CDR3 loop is CASSIYARGQGNYEQYF. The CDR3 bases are TGTGCCAGTAGTATCTACGCCAGGGGACAGGGAAACTACGAGCAGTACTTC.

CDR3 nucleotide sequence: TGTGCCAGCTCACCAACAGCGAGCCCCACAGATACGCAGTATTTT. Its protein is CASSPTASPTDTQYF. The rearrangement links TRBV18 to TRBJ2-3; no clear D gene. The V and J ends lost 2 bases and 2 bases respectively, with 11 bases between them. This CDR3 is 15 amino acids long. From germline, CDR1 is KGHSH and CDR2 LQKENI.

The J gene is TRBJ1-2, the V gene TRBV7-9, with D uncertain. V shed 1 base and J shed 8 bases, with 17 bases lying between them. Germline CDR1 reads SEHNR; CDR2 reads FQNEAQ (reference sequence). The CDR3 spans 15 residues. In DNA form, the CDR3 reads TGTGCCAGCAGCTTAGACCTATGGGGTTCTGGCGGCTACACCTTC. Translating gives CASSLDLWGSGGYTF.

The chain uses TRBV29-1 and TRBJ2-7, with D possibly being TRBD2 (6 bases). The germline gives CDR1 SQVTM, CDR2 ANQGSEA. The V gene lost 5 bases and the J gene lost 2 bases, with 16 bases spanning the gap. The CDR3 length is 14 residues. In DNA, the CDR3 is TGCAGCGTTACCCCCGGGACTCGCCCCTACGAGCAGTACTTC. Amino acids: CSVTPGTRPYEQYF.

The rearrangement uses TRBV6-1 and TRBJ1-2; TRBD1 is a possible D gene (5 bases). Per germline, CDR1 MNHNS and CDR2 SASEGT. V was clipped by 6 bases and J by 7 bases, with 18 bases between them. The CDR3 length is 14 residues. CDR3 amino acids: CASRLEGRVSGYTF. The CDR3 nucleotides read TGTGCCAGCAGGCTGGAAGGCAGGGTTTCTGGCTACACCTTC.